A single sample gave rise to the 27 T cell receptor beta chains below, sequenced in a study of shared clonotypes between healthy human individuals. The naive CD8 population came from CD45RO-negative cells selected for CCR7, without terminally differentiated effector memory CD45RA+ cells. The protocol was immunoSEQ multiplex PCR, while the TCRdb copy is restricted to in-frame clones and leaves out a portion. The sample contains some 630,000 clones, approximately 96% of which appear only once. The sequenced sample consisted of naive CD8+ T cells sorted from blood. These receptors originate from a woman under 40 in good health.

The V and J genes are TRBV4-1 and TRBJ1-2, with D hard to call. Germline-derived CDR1 and CDR2 are MGHRA and YSYEKL. This CDR3 has 15 amino acids. Trimming removed 3 bases at V and 5 bases at J, with 16 bases between. The chain's CDR3 is CASSQIKTGRYGYTF. As DNA, the CDR3 is TGCGCCAGCAGCCAGATCAAGACCGGGAGGTATGGCTACACCTTC.

The chain joins TRBV28 to TRBJ2-2; weak D call: TRBD2 (5 bases). CDR3 length: 15 amino acids. Between the trimmed V and J ends, which lost 7 bases and 4 bases, there was a span of 16 bases. CDR1 and CDR2 from the germline V gene are MDHEN and SYDVKM. Here the CDR3 reads CASIPGYYSTGELFF. The CDR3 coding sequence is TGTGCCAGCATCCCGGGGTATTACAGCACCGGGGAGCTGTTTTTT.

A remark on this clone: Distinct nucleotide sequences in the sample also encode this CDR3. This chain links TRBV7-9 with TRBJ2-7; D call uncertain. Germline CDR1 SEHNR, CDR2 FQNEAQ (reference sequence). The CDR3 covers 11 residues. The ends were cut back, 5 bases at V and 3 bases at J, with 5 bases in the middle. The CDR3 reads CASSRGYEQYF. Written as DNA, the CDR3 is TGTGCCAGCAGCCGCGGCTACGAGCAGTACTTC.

This chain connects TRBV15 to TRBJ1-5; the D is unclear. Germline V lookup: CDR1 LNHNV, CDR2 YYDKDF (reference sequence). This CDR3 is built from 16 residues. V was pared by 1 base and J by 4 bases, with 14 bases between. CDR3 DNA: TGTGCCACCAGCAGAGGTCGGTCGGGAGGAAATCAGCCCCAGCATTTT. This codes for CATSRGRSGGNQPQHF.

The rearrangement links TRBV4-1 to TRBJ2-1, with 11 positions matching TRBD2. From germline, CDR1 is MGHRA and CDR2 YSYEKL. This CDR3 is 16 amino acids long. V lost 1 base and J lost 4; bases outside the gene matches: 3. CDR3 DNA: TGCGCCAGCAGCCAAGGGACTAGCGGGCCGTACAATGAGCAGTTCTTC. It encodes CASSQGTSGPYNEQFF.

Comments on this clone: Additional DNA sequences in this sample encode the identical CDR3. The V gene is TRBV4-1, the J gene TRBJ2-3; D not resolved. The germline gives CDR1 MGHRA, CDR2 YSYEKL. Trimming cost V 3 bases and J 5 bases, with 3 bases left between them. The CDR3 is 11 residues long. CDR3 residues: CASSQGDTQYF. For the CDR3, the DNA is TGCGCCAGCAGCCAGGGAGATACGCAGTATTTT.

V gene TRBV27 combines with J gene TRBJ2-1, with 8 bases that match TRBD2. J was trimmed by 7 bases and V by 0 bases; bases with no gene match: 5. Germline V gives CDR1 MNHEY, CDR2 SMNVEV (reference sequence). This CDR3 is 15 amino acids long. CDR3 protein: CASSLSPGRGNEQFF. The CDR3 bases are TGTGCCAGCAGTTTATCGCCCGGGAGGGGGAATGAGCAGTTCTTC.

This chain joins TRBV27 and TRBJ2-2, with D unresolved. V dropped 1 base and J dropped 6 bases, with 3 bases sitting between them. From germline, CDR1 is MNHEY and CDR2 SMNVEV (reference sequence). The CDR3 loop spans 12 amino acids. The CDR3 spells CASSLFPGELFF. The DNA for the CDR3 is TGTGCCAGCAGTTTATTCCCCGGGGAGCTGTTTTTT.

This chain joins TRBV6-6 and TRBJ1-1; D is ambiguous. The germline V and J ends were trimmed by 3 bases and 1 base, with 9 bases remaining between them. There are 14 residues in the CDR3. Germline CDR1 MNHNY, CDR2 SVGAGI (reference sequence). CDR3 sequence (DNA): TGTGCCAGCAGTTATCGGGCCTCGAACACTGAAGCTTTCTTT. Protein sequence: CASSYRASNTEAFF.

This sequence joins TRBV30 and TRBJ1-2; D gene ambiguous. The CDR3 sequence is 13 residues long. Germline CDR1 is GTSNPN and CDR2 is SVGIG (reference sequence). The germline V and J ends were trimmed by 0 bases and 4 bases, with 9 bases remaining between them. In nucleotides, the CDR3 is TGTGCCTGGAGTGTAGCGGCTGGCTATGGCTACACCTTC. Translation: CAWSVAAGYGYTF.

The chain combines TRBV6-1 with TRBJ1-2; D is unresolved. Per the germline V gene, CDR1 is MNHNS and CDR2 is SASEGT. The CDR3 is 16 residues long. The V and J ends lost 3 bases and 3 bases respectively, with 17 bases between them. CDR3 residues: CASSDLWTVTYYGYTF. The CDR3 DNA reads as TGTGCCAGCAGTGACCTATGGACGGTGACTTACTATGGCTACACCTTC.

The chain couples TRBV21-1 to TRBJ1-4. TRBV21-1 is tagged as a pseudogene. The CDR3 covers 13 residues. The CDR3: CASSKRTNEKLFF. Written as DNA, the CDR3 is TGTGCCAGCAGCAAAAGGACTAATGAAAAACTGTTTTTT.

The chain has TRBV19 and TRBJ1-1; D is undetermined. The CDR3 is 13 residues long. V was clipped by 4 bases and J by 0 bases, with 6 bases between them. Germline V CDR1 and CDR2: LNHDA, SQIVND (reference sequence). DNA for the CDR3: TGTGCCAGTAGTAACGAGATGAACACTGAAGCTTTCTTT. Its translation: CASSNEMNTEAFF.

The chain uses TRBV4-1 and TRBJ1-3, with D perhaps matching TRBD1 (6 bases). V was shortened by 3 bases and J by 0 bases, with 18 bases between the two germline ends. CDR1 is MGHRA, CDR2 YSYEKL, per germline. The CDR3 sequence is 18 residues long. The CDR3 protein is CASSHGSDQGSSGNTIYF. The CDR3 DNA sequence: TGCGCCAGCAGCCATGGAAGTGATCAGGGGAGCTCTGGAAACACCATATATTTT.

This chain uses TRBV6-1 with TRBJ2-7; no definite D call. Germline assignment: CDR1 MNHNS and CDR2 SASEGT. The CDR3 has 14 residues. Trimming stripped 1 base from V and 2 bases from J, with 9 bases between. Here the CDR3 DNA reads TGTGCCAGCAGTGAAGTTCCCTCCGCCTACGAGCAGTACTTC. Its protein product is CASSEVPSAYEQYF.

The CDR3 protein is CASSWGVNSYEQYF. The CDR3 DNA follows: TGCGCCAGCAGCTGGGGGGTGAACTCCTACGAGCAGTACTTC. The chain has TRBV5-1 and TRBJ2-5; D is perhaps TRBD2 (6 bases). TRBJ2-7 matches the DNA end more closely, so the J call is doubtful. Germline assignment: CDR1 SGHRS and CDR2 YFSETQ. There are 14 residues in the CDR3.

The gene calls are TRBV4-1 and TRBJ1-5, with a possible D match to TRBD1 (5 bases). V was trimmed by 2 bases and J by 2 bases, leaving 13 bases between them. Looked up from germline, CDR1 is MGHRA and CDR2 is YSYEKL. CDR3 size: 16 residues. The CDR3 DNA reads as TGCGCCAGCAGCCAAATGGGGGGAGACGGCAATCAGCCCCAGCATTTT. It is translated as CASSQMGGDGNQPQHF.

The V gene is TRBV25-1, the J gene TRBJ1-2, with D uncertain. The V and J ends lost 11 bases and 6 bases respectively, with 13 bases between them. Germline V CDR1 and CDR2: MGHDK, SYGVNS. CDR3 size: 11 residues. The CDR3 nucleotides are TGTGCCCGGCTACCGGGAGATGGCTACACCTTC. Translation gives CARLPGDGYTF.

The V gene is TRBV15, the J gene TRBJ2-1; TRBD2 matches at 9 bases. The CDR3 contains 18 residues. The V segment lost 0 bases and the J segment 4 bases; nucleotides outside the gene matches: 10. Germline CDR1 reads LNHNV; CDR2 reads YYDKDF (reference sequence). The CDR3, as DNA: TGTGCCACCAGCAGAGATATTAGCGGGGGAAAGAATTACAATGAGCAGTTCTTC. It yields the protein CATSRDISGGKNYNEQFF. Drawing the rest from reference TRBV15 and TRBJ2-1, the complete variable domain is DAMVIQNPRYQVTQFGKPVTLSCSQTLNHNVMYWYQQKSSQAPKLLFHYYDKDFNNEADTPDNFQSRRPNTSFCFLDIRSPGLGDTAMYLCATSRDISGGKNYNEQFFGPGTRLTVL.

In this sample, this clone turned up once. The CDR3 DNA follows: TGTGCCAGCAGTGAAAGCAACCTTGGACAGTACCGTGCCTACGAGCAGTACTTC. It yields the protein CASSESNLGQYRAYEQYF. The gene calls are TRBV2 and TRBJ2-7, with D maybe TRBD1 (6 bases). Germline V gene sequence: CDR1 SNHLY, CDR2 FYNNEI. The CDR3 has 18 residues. V was clipped by 2 bases and J by 2 bases, with 22 bases between them.

In this sample, this clone turned up a few times. The chain combines TRBV7-8 with TRBJ2-7; the match to TRBD2 covers 9 bases. J gave up 2 bases and V 4 bases, and 3 bases lay outside the gene matches. Germline V lookup: CDR1 SGHVS, CDR2 FQNEAQ. The CDR3 contains 14 residues. CDR3 loop: CASSSSGTAYEQYF. The CDR3 coding sequence is TGTGCCAGCAGCTCTAGCGGGACGGCCTACGAGCAGTACTTC. Drawing the rest from reference TRBV7-8 and TRBJ2-7, the complete variable domain is GAGVSQSPRYKVAKRGQDVALRCDPISGHVSLFWYQQALGQGPEFLTYFQNEAQLDKSGLPSDRFFAERPEGSVSTLKIQRTQQEDSAVYLCASSSSGTAYEQYFGPGTRLTVT.

The chain uses TRBV13 and TRBJ1-2; D is possibly TRBD1 (5 bases). Germline assignment: CDR1 PRHDT and CDR2 FYEKMQ (reference sequence). There are 13 residues in the CDR3. V was pared by 2 bases and J by 6 bases, with 10 bases between. This CDR3 reads CASSLRGDDGYTF. Written as DNA, the CDR3 is TGTGCCAGCAGCTTAAGAGGGGACGATGGCTACACCTTC. The whole variable domain, filled in from reference TRBV13 and TRBJ1-2, reads AAGVIQSPRHLIKEKRETATLKCYPIPRHDTVYWYQQGPGQDPQFLISFYEKMQSDKGSIPDRFSAQQFSDYHSELNMSSLELGDSALYFCASSLRGDDGYTFGSGTRLTVV.

The CDR3 DNA reads TGTGCCAGCAGTTTGAGGCGGGGGGCCATGAACACTGAAGCTTTCTTT. Amino acids: CASSLRRGAMNTEAFF. The chain couples TRBV28 to TRBJ1-1, with D perhaps TRBD1 (6 bases). The CDR3 is 16 amino acids. Trimming took 3 bases from V and 0 from J, leaving 14 bases between them. Germline V gives CDR1 MDHEN, CDR2 SYDVKM.

The chain has TRBV7-6 and TRBJ2-7; D is possibly TRBD1 (6 bases). Between the trimmed V and J ends, which lost 0 bases and 1 base, there was a span of 10 bases. Germline loops: CDR1 SGHVS, CDR2 FNYEAQ. CDR3 length: 15 residues. CDR3 sequence reads: CASSLAPGVSYEQYF. CDR3 coding DNA: TGTGCCAGCAGCTTAGCGCCAGGGGTATCCTACGAGCAGTACTTC.

This chain joins TRBV2 and TRBJ1-2, with 9 bases lining up with TRBD1. The CDR3 is 14 residues long. With V trimmed by 3 bases and J by 7 bases, 6 bases remained unmatched. CDR1 is SNHLY, CDR2 FYNNEI, per germline. Here the CDR3 DNA reads TGTGCCAGCAGTGACGTACAGGGGGCGTTTGGCTACACCTTC. It is translated as CASSDVQGAFGYTF.

The chain couples TRBV28 to TRBJ2-5, with D tentatively TRBD2 (6 bases). V lost 3 bases to trimming and J lost 1 base, with 9 bases between them. CDR1 is MDHEN and CDR2 is SYDVKM in the germline V gene. This CDR3 contains 14 residues. The CDR3 sequence: CASSFPGGQETQYF. The CDR3 coding sequence is TGTGCCAGCAGTTTTCCCGGGGGCCAAGAGACCCAGTACTTC.

For the CDR3, the DNA is TGTGCCAGCAGCTTCCTGGCCGACACTGAAGCTTTCTTT. Translating gives CASSFLADTEAFF. The chain carries TRBV11-2 and TRBJ1-1; D uncertain. V lost 3 bases and J lost 3, with 8 bases in between. In germline, CDR1 is SGHAT, CDR2 FQNNGV. This CDR3 region has 13 residues.